Included here is one T cell receptor beta chain sequence, with context. This entry is derived from a study of blood T cell repertoires in COVID-19. Donors in Cohort 3 counted as recovered after two negative PCRs, clearance, or symptom resolution. In the authors' methods: Amplification with reference gene primers provided the estimates of nucleated cell counts. Generated by immunoSEQ multiplex PCR, the TCRdb table keeps only in-frame clones and is missing some. V and J calls and clone size are as listed in that table; D and trimming were resolved from the DNA. The sample contains about 300,000 clones, approximately 88% of which appear only once. Material for sequencing was PBMCs or T cells enriched from blood (not recorded which). The sequence derives from a man aged 55-75 years who had recovered from COVID-19.

The CDR3 nucleotides are TGTGCCAGCAGCGGGGGCACAGTGGGTGAAAAACTGTTTTTT. It translates to CASSGGTVGEKLFF. This rearrangement joins TRBV5-5 to TRBJ1-4; possibly TRBD1 for D (6 bases). Trimming removed 4 bases at V and 7 bases at J, with 14 bases between. CDR3 length: 14 residues. From germline, CDR1 is SGHKS and CDR2 YYEKEE (reference sequence). Full variable domain (remainder filled in from reference TRBV5-5 and TRBJ1-4): DAGVTQSPTHLIKTRGQQVTLRCSPISGHKSVSWYQQVLGQGPQFIFQYYEKEERGRGNFPDRFSARQFPNYSSELNVNALLLGDSALYLCASSGGTVGEKLFFGSGTQLSVL.